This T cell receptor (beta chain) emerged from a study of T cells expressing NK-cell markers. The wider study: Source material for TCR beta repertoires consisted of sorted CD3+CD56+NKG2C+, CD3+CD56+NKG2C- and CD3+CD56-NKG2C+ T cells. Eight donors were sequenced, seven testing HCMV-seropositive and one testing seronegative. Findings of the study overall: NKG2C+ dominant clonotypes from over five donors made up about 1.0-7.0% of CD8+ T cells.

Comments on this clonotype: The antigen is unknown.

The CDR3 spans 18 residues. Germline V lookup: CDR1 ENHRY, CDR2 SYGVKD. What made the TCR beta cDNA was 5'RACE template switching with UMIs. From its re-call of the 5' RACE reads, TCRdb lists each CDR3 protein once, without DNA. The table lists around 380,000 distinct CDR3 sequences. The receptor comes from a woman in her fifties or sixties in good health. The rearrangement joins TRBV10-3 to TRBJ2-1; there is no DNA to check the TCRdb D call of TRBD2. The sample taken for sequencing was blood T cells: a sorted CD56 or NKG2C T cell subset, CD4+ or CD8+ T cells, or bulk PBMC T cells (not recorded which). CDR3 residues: CAISPPRFAGQSYNEQFF.